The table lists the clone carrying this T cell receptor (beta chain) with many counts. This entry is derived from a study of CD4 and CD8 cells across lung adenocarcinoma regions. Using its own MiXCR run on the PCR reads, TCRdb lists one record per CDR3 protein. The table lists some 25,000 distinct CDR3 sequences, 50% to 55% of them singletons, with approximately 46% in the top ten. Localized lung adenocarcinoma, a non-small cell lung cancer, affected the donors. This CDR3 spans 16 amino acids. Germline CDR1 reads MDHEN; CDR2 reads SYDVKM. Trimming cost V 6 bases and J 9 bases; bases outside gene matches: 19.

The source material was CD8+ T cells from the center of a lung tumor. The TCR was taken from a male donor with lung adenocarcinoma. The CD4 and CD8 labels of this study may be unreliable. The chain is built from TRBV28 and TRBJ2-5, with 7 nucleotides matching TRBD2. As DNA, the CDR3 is TGTGCCAGCAGGGTGGAGGGGCTCGGCCGGCTAGCGGCCCAGTACTTC. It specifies CASRVEGLGRLAAQYF.